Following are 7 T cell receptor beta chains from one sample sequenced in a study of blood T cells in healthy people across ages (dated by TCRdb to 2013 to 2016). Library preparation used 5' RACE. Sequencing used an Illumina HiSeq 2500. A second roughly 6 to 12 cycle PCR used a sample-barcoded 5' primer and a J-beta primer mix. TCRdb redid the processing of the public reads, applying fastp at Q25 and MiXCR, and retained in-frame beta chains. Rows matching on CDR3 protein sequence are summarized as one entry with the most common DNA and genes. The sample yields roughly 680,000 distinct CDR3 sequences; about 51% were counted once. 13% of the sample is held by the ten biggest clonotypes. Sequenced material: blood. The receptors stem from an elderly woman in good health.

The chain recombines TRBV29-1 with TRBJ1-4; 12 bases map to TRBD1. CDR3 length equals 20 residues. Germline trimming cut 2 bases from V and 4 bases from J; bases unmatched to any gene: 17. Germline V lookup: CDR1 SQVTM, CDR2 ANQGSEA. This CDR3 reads CSVELGRGQGAKGDNEKLFF. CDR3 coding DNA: TGCAGCGTTGAACTCGGCAGGGGACAGGGGGCAAAAGGAGATAATGAAAAACTGTTTTTT.

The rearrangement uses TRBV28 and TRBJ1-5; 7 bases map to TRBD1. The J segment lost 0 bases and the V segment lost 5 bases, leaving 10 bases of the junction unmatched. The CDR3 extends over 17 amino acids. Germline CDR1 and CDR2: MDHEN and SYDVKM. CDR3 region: CASSLQRDRSSNQPQHF. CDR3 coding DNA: TGTGCCAGCAGTCTCCAACGGGACAGATCTAGCAATCAGCCCCAGCATTTT. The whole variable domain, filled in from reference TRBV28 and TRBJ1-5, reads DVKVTQSSRYLVKRTGEKVFLECVQDMDHENMFWYRQDPGLGLRLIYFSYDVKMKEKGDIPEGYSVSREKKERFSLILESASTNQTSMYLCASSLQRDRSSNQPQHFGDGTRLSIL.

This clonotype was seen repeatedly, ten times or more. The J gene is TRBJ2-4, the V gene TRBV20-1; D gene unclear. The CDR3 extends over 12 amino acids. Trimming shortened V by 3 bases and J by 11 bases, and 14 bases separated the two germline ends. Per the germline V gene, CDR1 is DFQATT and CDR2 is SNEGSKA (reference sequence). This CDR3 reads CSASLTLLVQYF. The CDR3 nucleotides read TGCAGTGCTAGCCTCACCCTCCTGGTTCAGTACTTC.

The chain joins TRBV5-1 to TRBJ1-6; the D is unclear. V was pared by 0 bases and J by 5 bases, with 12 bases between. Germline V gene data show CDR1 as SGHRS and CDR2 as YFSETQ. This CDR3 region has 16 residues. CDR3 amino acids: CASSLAPEINNSPLHF. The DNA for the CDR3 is TGCGCCAGCAGCTTGGCCCCGGAAATAAATAATTCACCCCTCCACTTT.

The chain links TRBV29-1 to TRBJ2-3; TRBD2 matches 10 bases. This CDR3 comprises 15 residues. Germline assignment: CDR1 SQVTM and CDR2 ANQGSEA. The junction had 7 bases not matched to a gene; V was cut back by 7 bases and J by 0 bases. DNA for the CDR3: TGCAGCGCGACCTTTAGCGGGGGGAGCACAGATACGCAGTATTTT. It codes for CSATFSGGSTDTQYF.

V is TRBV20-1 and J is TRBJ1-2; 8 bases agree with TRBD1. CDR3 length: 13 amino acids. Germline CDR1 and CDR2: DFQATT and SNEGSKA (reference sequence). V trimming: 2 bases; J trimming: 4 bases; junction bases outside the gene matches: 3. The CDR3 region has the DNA TGCAGTGCTAGAAGGGACAGGTCCTATGGCTACACCTTC. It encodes CSARRDRSYGYTF.

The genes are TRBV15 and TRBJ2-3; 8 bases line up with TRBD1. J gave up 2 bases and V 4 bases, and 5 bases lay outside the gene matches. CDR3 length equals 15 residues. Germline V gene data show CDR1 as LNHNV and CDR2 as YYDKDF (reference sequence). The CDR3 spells CATSILDRDTDTQYF. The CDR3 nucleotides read TGTGCCACCAGCATCTTGGACAGGGACACAGATACGCAGTATTTT. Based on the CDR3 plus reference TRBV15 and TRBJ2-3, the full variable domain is DAMVIQNPRYQVTQFGKPVTLSCSQTLNHNVMYWYQQKSSQAPKLLFHYYDKDFNNEADTPDNFQSRRPNTSFCFLDIRSPGLGDTAMYLCATSILDRDTDTQYFGPGTRLTVL.